The 24 T cell receptor beta chains listed next were all sequenced from one sample in a study of breast tumors, draining lymph nodes, adjacent tissues. TCRdb processed the multiplex PCR reads anew with MiXCR; each CDR3 protein has one entry. The data show 45,000 to 60,000 distinct CDR3 sequences, under 30% seen once. Sequencing was done on a sample of breast tumor tissue. These receptors all stem from a female donor with breast cancer. Some clones in this sample may be carry-over from other donors' samples.

The genes are TRBV7-8 and TRBJ2-5; D possibly corresponds to TRBD2 (7 bases). This CDR3 spans 16 amino acids. V was pared by 4 bases and J by 1 base, with 16 bases between. The germline CDR1 and CDR2 sequences are SGHVS and FQNEAQ. The CDR3 is CASSCPPGGSQETQYF. The CDR3 coding sequence is TGTGCCAGCAGCTGTCCCCCGGGGGGCAGCCAAGAGACCCAGTACTTC.

The table lists this clonotype with many counts. The genes are TRBV2 and TRBJ2-3; 7 nucleotides match TRBD2. V was pared by 8 bases and J by 4 bases, with 6 bases of the junction left unmatched. This CDR3 is built from 13 residues. Germline V gene data show CDR1 as SNHLY and CDR2 as FYNNEI. CDR3 sequence (DNA): TGTGCCAGCTCGACTAGCCGCGCAGATACGCAGTATTTT. It encodes CASSTSRADTQYF.

The chain couples TRBV3-1 to TRBJ2-3; 12 bases are a match to TRBD2. This CDR3 contains 17 residues. Germline V lookup: CDR1 LGHDT, CDR2 YNNKEL (reference sequence). The V and J ends lost 1 base and 8 bases, in that order; junction bases with no gene match: 10. The CDR3 spells CASSQGVTSGRSTTQYF. The CDR3 bases are TGTGCCAGCAGCCAAGGAGTAACTAGCGGGAGGTCTACTACGCAGTATTTT.

With respect to this clonotype: This may come from a read error, since a much larger clone is one base off. The V gene is TRBV24-1, the J gene TRBJ2-3; D unclear. CDR1 and CDR2 from the germline V gene are KGHDR and SFDVKD. The CDR3 totals 17 residues. The germline V and J ends were trimmed by 5 bases and 2 bases, with 19 bases remaining between them. The CDR3 bases are TGTGCCACCAGTGGCCCGAGATTTGGGTTTTTCACAGATACGCAGTATTTT. Its translation is CATSGPRFGFFTDTQYF.

This clonotype was detected many times. The chain links TRBV12-3 or TRBV12-4 to TRBJ1-3; D gene uncertain. The CDR3 loop spans 12 amino acids. The ends were cut back, 6 bases at V and 0 bases at J, with 3 bases in the middle. CDR3 in DNA: TGTGCCAGCAGCAACTCTGGAAACACCATATATTTT. This codes for CASSNSGNTIYF.

This clonotype appeared a single time. The chain links TRBV6-6 to TRBJ2-5; D is perhaps TRBD2 (5 bases). CDR1 is MNHNY and CDR2 is SVGAGI in the germline V gene (reference sequence). V lost 5 bases, J lost 5 bases, and 12 bases lay in between. This CDR3 region has 13 residues. In nucleotides, the CDR3 is TGTGCCAGCAGTGAGACGGGAAAGGAGACCCAGTACTTC. Encoded protein: CASSETGKETQYF.

This clonotype was counted many times. V gene TRBV5-4 combines with J gene TRBJ2-5, with 13 bases lining up with TRBD2. This CDR3 has 15 residues. The V gene's germline CDR1 is SGHNT and CDR2 YYREEE (reference sequence). V lost 4 bases, J lost 5 bases, and 5 bases stayed unmatched. The CDR3 here is CASSPGLAGVETQYF. Written as DNA, the CDR3 is TGTGCCAGCAGCCCCGGACTAGCGGGAGTGGAGACCCAGTACTTC.

Comment on this clonotype: A read error may be the cause here, since a much bigger clone is one base away. This chain links TRBV20-1 with TRBJ2-1, with D unresolved. The germline V gene encodes CDR1 DFQATT and CDR2 SNEGSKA (reference sequence). V lost 1 base, J lost 5 bases, and 15 bases lay in between. This CDR3 spans 15 amino acids. CDR3 residues: CSARGGWMSNNEQFF. The CDR3 DNA reads TGCAGTGCTAGAGGTGGCTGGATGAGCAACAATGAGCAGTTCTTC.

Concerning this clonotype itself: A read error may explain this, as a much larger clone is one base away. The CDR3 loop is CASRFRGSSGPNVLTF. The CDR3 nucleotides are TGTGCCAGCAGATTCAGGGGATCATCGGGGCCCAACGTCCTGACTTTC. The chain couples TRBV6-6 to TRBJ2-6, with D maybe TRBD1 (6 bases). The germline V gene has CDR1 MNHNY and CDR2 SVGAGI (reference sequence). Trimming took 6 bases from V and 8 from J, leaving 20 bases between them. The CDR3 totals 16 residues.

This clonotype was detected many times. V and J are TRBV6-1 and TRBJ2-3, with D tentatively TRBD1 (6 bases). The germline gives CDR1 MNHNS, CDR2 SASEGT. V shed 5 bases and J shed 1 base, with 19 bases lying between them. The CDR3 has 17 amino acids. CDR3 in DNA: TGTGCCAGCAGTCGCCGGGACATTGGCCTCCGCACAGATACGCAGTATTTT. Translation gives CASSRRDIGLRTDTQYF.

This clonotype came up many times. The rearrangement uses TRBV7-9 and TRBJ1-4; tentative D call: TRBD1 (5 bases). Germline CDR1 is SEHNR and CDR2 is FQNEAQ (reference sequence). Trimming stripped 10 bases from V and 0 bases from J, with 12 bases between. The CDR3 is made up of 14 amino acids. The CDR3 DNA follows: TGTGCCACCGGGGCGGGTGCAACTAATGAAAAACTGTTTTTT. Protein sequence: CATGAGATNEKLFF.

This clonotype was observed a single time. A much larger clone lies a single base off, so this may be a read error. The chain carries TRBV20-1 and TRBJ1-4; perhaps TRBD1 as D (5 bases). This CDR3 comprises 13 residues. Germline V CDR1 and CDR2: DFQATT, SNEGSKA (reference sequence). V lost 6 bases and J lost 10, with 18 bases in between. The CDR3 spells CSAPGLTGRKLFF. DNA of the CDR3: TGCAGTGCGCCGGGCCTTACGGGGCGAAAACTGTTTTTT.

This clonotype was detected many times. V gene TRBV25-1 combines with J gene TRBJ2-7, with D possibly TRBD1 on 6 matching bases. This CDR3 region has 15 residues. Germline V lookup: CDR1 MGHDK, CDR2 SYGVNS. The V and J ends lost 2 bases and 4 bases respectively, with 15 bases between them. CDR3 residues: CASSEQGPRGYEQYF. The CDR3 bases are TGTGCCAGCAGTGAACAGGGACCAAGGGGGTACGAGCAGTACTTC.

This clonotype was detected ten times or more. V is TRBV4-1 and J is TRBJ2-7; D is undetermined. CDR1 MGHRA and CDR2 YSYEKL come from the germline V gene. V gave up 1 base and J gave up 0 bases, with 4 bases separating them. The CDR3 contains 13 residues. CDR3 in amino acids: CASSQAVSYEQYF. The CDR3, as DNA: TGCGCCAGCAGCCAAGCGGTCTCCTACGAGCAGTACTTC.

This clonotype was detected ten times or more. This chain joins TRBV7-8 and TRBJ2-7, with TRBD1 as a possible D gene (5 bases). CDR3 length: 16 residues. The germline gives CDR1 SGHVS, CDR2 FQNEAQ. V lost 1 base, J lost 0 bases, and 13 bases lay in between. DNA of the CDR3: TGTGCCAGCAGCTTAGGGTCCAGGGAAAGCTCCTACGAGCAGTACTTC. This gives the protein CASSLGSRESSYEQYF.

The chain carries TRBV6-6 and TRBJ1-1; D not certain. This CDR3 spans 14 amino acids. Trimming left V 4 bases short and J 5 bases short, with 14 bases between. CDR1 MNHNY and CDR2 SVGAGI come from the germline V gene (reference sequence). The chain's CDR3 is CASSSSGEATEAFF. CDR3 coding DNA: TGTGCCAGCAGTTCGTCAGGTGAGGCTACTGAAGCTTTCTTT.

The chain combines TRBV6-1 with TRBJ2-4; D may be TRBD1 (7 bases). The CDR3 runs 15 residues. V lost 3 bases and J 6 bases, leaving 15 bases between the germline ends. Per germline, CDR1 MNHNS and CDR2 SASEGT. The CDR3 DNA reads as TGTGCCAGCAGTGAGCATCCTCAGGGGGGAAACATTCAGTACTTC. This encodes CASSEHPQGGNIQYF.

This clonotype was seen many times. This chain joins TRBV6-5 and TRBJ2-7, with 7 bases lining up with TRBD1. The V gene end was trimmed by 0 bases and the J gene end by 0 bases; junction bases not matched to a gene: 5. This CDR3 region has 16 residues. The germline gives CDR1 MNHEY, CDR2 SVGAGI. The DNA for the CDR3 is TGTGCCAGCAGTTACTCGGACAGGCCCCTCTCCTACGAGCAGTACTTC. Residues: CASSYSDRPLSYEQYF.

This clonotype was recorded many times. As DNA, the CDR3 is TGTGCCACCAGCAGAGATTACGGCAGCGGGGAGCAGTACTTC. This codes for CATSRDYGSGEQYF. The chain joins TRBV15 to TRBJ2-7; tentative D call: TRBD2 (6 bases). Trimming left V 0 bases short and J 7 bases short, with 13 bases between. Per germline, CDR1 LNHNV and CDR2 YYDKDF (reference sequence). CDR3 length equals 14 residues. The complete variable domain, with remaining parts taken from reference TRBV15 and TRBJ2-7, reads DAMVIQNPRYQVTQFGKPVTLSCSQTLNHNVMYWYQQKSSQAPKLLFHYYDKDFNNEADTPDNFQSRRPNTSFCFLDIRSPGLGDTAMYLCATSRDYGSGEQYFGPGTRLTVT.

This clonotype was seen repeatedly, ten times or more. The J gene is TRBJ1-2, the V gene TRBV7-8, with 9 bases fitting TRBD1. The CDR3 is made up of 15 amino acids. V shed 4 bases, J shed 4 bases, and the junction held 7 bases outside the gene matches. Germline V gene lookup returns CDR1 SGHVS and CDR2 FQNEAQ. The CDR3 reads CASSSERTGVYGYTF. CDR3 DNA: TGTGCCAGCAGCTCGGAAAGGACAGGGGTCTATGGCTACACCTTC.

By sample fraction, this clonotype is medium-sized. V usage is TRBV7-9 and J usage is TRBJ2-7; no reliable D call. The CDR3 length is 12 residues. Germline V gives CDR1 SEHNR, CDR2 FQNEAQ (reference sequence). The germline V and J ends were trimmed by 1 base and 2 bases, with 3 bases remaining between them. The CDR3 sequence is CASSLVPYEQYF. CDR3 coding DNA: TGTGCCAGCAGCTTAGTTCCCTACGAGCAGTACTTC.

In its sample, this clonotype was seen many times. The chain uses TRBV19 and TRBJ1-2; tentatively, D is TRBD1 (5 bases). The CDR3 length is 17 residues. CDR1 is LNHDA and CDR2 is SQIVND in the germline V gene (reference sequence). V dropped 7 bases and J dropped 5 bases, with 26 bases sitting between them. This chain's CDR3 is CASTHSMQGRDQYGYTF. The CDR3, as DNA: TGTGCCAGTACCCACTCAATGCAGGGAAGGGACCAATATGGCTACACCTTC. Full variable domain (outside the CDR3, taken from reference TRBV19 and TRBJ1-2): DGGITQSPKYLFRKEGQNVTLSCEQNLNHDAMYWYRQDPGQGLRLIYYSQIVNDFQKGDIAEGYSVSREKKESFPLTVTSAQKNPTAFYLCASTHSMQGRDQYGYTFGSGTRLTVV.

This clonotype counts as medium-sized (0.01 to 0.1%). The J gene is TRBJ2-7, the V gene TRBV9; D is undetermined. CDR1 SGDLS and CDR2 YYNGEE come from the germline V gene. Trimming took 4 bases from V and 5 from J, leaving 13 bases between them. This CDR3 has 13 amino acids. The CDR3 nucleotides read TGTGCCAGCAGCCCGACCCCCAGCGACGAGCAGTACTTC. Encoded protein: CASSPTPSDEQYF.

This chain uses TRBV3-2 with TRBJ2-7; the table's D call, TRBD2, was not checked against the DNA. TRBV3-2 is noted as a pseudogene. The CDR3 sequence is 17 residues long. The CDR3 loop is CASSHRTEDSGRYEQYF. CDR3 in DNA: TGTGCCAGCAGCCACAGGACCGAGGACTCTGGTCGCTACGAGCAGTACTTC.